This T cell receptor beta chain derives from a study of blood T cells in healthy people across ages. This clonotype was observed a handful of times. Primers used in a second PCR of roughly 7 to 11 cycles were a sample-barcoded 5' primer and a J-beta primer mix. Each cDNA molecule was tagged by a template-switch adaptor that had 12 random nucleotides. TCRdb recomputed calls from the 5' RACE reads with MiXCR, one row per CDR3 protein. The sample comprises about 800,000 distinct CDR3 sequences, about 25% of which are singletons, and approximately 3.7% rests with the top ten. V lost 2 bases and J lost 2, with 5 bases in between. This CDR3 contains 13 residues. Looked up from germline, CDR1 is LNHNV and CDR2 is YYDKDF (reference sequence). These same records also appear under a second study, on T cells of mothers and their children.

The receptor's source is a boy under 18 in good health. What was sequenced was blood. This rearrangement joins TRBV15 to TRBJ2-3, with unresolved D. CDR3: CATSRQFTDTQYF. The CDR3 coding sequence is TGTGCCACCAGCAGACAGTTCACAGATACGCAGTATTTT.